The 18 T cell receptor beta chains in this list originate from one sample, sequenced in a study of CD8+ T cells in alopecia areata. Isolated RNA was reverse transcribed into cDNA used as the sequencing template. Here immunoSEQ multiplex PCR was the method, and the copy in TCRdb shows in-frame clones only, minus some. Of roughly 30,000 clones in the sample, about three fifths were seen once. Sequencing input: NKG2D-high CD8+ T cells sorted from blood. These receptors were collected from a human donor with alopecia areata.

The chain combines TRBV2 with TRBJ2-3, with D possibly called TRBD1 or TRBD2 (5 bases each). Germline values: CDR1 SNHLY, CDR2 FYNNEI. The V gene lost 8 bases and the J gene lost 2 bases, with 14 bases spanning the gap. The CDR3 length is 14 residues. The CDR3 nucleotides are TGTGCCAGCCTCGGGACGGATCACACAGATACGCAGTATTTT. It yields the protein CASLGTDHTDTQYF.

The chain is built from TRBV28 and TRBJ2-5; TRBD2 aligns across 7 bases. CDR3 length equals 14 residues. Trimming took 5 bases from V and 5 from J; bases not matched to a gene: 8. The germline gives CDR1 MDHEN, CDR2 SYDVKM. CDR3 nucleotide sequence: TGTGCCAGCAGTGAACCGCGGGAGATGGAGACCCAGTACTTC. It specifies CASSEPREMETQYF.

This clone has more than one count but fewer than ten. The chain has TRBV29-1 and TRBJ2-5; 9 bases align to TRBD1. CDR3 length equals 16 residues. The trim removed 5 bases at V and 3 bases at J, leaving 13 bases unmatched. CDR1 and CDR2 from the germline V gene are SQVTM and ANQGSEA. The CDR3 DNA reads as TGCAGCGTTACACGCAACAGGGGGCCCTGGGAAGAGACCCAGTACTTC. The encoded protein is CSVTRNRGPWEETQYF.

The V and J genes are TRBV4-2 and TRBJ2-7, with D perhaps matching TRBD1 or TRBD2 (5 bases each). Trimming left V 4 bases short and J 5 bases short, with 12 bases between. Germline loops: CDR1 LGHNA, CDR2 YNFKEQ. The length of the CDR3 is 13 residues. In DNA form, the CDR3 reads TGTGCCAGCAGCCCTTATCGAGGGGACGAGCAGTACTTC. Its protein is CASSPYRGDEQYF.

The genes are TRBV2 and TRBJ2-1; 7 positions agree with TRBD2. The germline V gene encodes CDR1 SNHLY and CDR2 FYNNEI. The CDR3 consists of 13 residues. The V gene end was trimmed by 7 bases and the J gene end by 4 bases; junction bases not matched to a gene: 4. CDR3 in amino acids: CASNSGEYNEQFF. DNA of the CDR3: TGTGCCAGCAACAGCGGGGAGTACAATGAGCAGTTCTTC.

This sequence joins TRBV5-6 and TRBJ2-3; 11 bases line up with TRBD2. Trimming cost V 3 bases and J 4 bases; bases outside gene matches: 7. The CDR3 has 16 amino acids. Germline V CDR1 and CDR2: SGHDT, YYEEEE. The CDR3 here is CASSSGIAGGPDTQYF. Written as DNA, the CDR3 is TGTGCCAGCAGCTCTGGGATAGCGGGGGGGCCAGATACGCAGTATTTT.

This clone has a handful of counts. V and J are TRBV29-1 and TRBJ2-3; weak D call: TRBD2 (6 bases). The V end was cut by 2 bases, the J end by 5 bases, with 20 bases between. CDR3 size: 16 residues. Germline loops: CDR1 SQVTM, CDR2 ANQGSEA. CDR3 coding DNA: TGCAGCGTTGAATGGTTTGGGACTCTGAGCGAAGATACGCAGTATTTT. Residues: CSVEWFGTLSEDTQYF.

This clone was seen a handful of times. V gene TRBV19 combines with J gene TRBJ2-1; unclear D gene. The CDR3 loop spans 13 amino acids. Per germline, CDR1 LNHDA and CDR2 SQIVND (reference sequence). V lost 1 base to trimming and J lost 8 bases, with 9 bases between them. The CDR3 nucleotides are TGTGCCAGTAGTATAGCTGGGGAACATGAGCAGTTCTTC. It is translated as CASSIAGEHEQFF.

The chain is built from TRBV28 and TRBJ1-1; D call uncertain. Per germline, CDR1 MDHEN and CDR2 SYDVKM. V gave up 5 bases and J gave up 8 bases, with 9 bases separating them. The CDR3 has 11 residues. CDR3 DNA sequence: TGTGCCAGCAGTCCGTACGAGGAAGCTTTCTTT. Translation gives CASSPYEEAFF. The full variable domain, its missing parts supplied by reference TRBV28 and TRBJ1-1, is DVKVTQSSRYLVKRTGEKVFLECVQDMDHENMFWYRQDPGLGLRLIYFSYDVKMKEKGDIPEGYSVSREKKERFSLILESASTNQTSMYLCASSPYEEAFFGQGTRLTVV.

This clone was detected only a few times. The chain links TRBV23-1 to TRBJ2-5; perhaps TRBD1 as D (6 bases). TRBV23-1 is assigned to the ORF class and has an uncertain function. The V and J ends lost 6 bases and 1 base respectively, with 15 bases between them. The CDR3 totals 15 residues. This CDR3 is CASRRYWTVQETQYF. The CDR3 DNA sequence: TGCGCCAGCAGACGTTATTGGACAGTCCAAGAGACCCAGTACTTC.

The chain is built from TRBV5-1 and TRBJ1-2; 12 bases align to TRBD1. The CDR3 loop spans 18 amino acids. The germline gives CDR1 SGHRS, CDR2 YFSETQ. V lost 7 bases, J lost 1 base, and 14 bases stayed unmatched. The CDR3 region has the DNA TGCGCCAGCCAAGGTCCCAGGGGGACAGGGGGCCGTAACTATGGCTACACCTTC. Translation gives CASQGPRGTGGRNYGYTF.

The CDR3 loop is CASSLPSTGSDTQYF. DNA for the CDR3: TGTGCCAGCAGCTTACCGTCGACCGGGAGCGATACGCAGTATTTT. The chain is built from TRBV7-9 and TRBJ2-3; tentatively, D is TRBD2 (6 bases). Germline loops: CDR1 SEHNR, CDR2 FQNEAQ (reference sequence). The CDR3 has 15 amino acids. Trimming pared 2 bases from V and 6 bases from J, leaving 15 bases between.

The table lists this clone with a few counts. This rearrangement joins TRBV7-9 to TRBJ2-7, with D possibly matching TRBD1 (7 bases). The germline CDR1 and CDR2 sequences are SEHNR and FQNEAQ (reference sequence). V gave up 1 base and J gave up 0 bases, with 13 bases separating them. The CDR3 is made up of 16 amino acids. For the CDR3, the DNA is TGTGCCAGCAGCTTAGTTCAGGGGGGAAACTCCTACGAGCAGTACTTC. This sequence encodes CASSLVQGGNSYEQYF.

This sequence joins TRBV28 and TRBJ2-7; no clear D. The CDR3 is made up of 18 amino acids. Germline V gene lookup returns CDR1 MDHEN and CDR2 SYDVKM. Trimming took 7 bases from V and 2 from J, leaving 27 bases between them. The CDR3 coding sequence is TGTGCCAGCAAAATACGCCCGCAGGCTTTAATCGAGACCTACGAGCAGTACTTC. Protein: CASKIRPQALIETYEQYF.

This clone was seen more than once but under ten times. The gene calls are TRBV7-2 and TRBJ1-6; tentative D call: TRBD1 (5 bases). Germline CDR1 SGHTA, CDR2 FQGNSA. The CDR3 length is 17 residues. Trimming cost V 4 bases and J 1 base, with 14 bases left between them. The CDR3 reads CASSSWGSISYNSPLHF. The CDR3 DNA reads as TGTGCCAGCAGCTCCTGGGGCAGCATATCCTATAATTCACCCCTCCACTTT. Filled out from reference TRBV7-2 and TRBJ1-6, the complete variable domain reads GAGVSQSPSNKVTEKGKDVELRCDPISGHTALYWYRQSLGQGLEFLIYFQGNSAPDKSGLPSDRFSAERTGGSVSTLTIQRTQQEDSAVYLCASSSWGSISYNSPLHFGNGTRLTVT.

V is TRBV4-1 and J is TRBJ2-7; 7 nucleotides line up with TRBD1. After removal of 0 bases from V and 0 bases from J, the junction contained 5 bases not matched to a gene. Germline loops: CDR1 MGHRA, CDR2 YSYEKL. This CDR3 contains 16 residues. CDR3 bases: TGCGCCAGCAGCCAAGATGCGAACAGGGGCTCCTACGAGCAGTACTTC. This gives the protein CASSQDANRGSYEQYF.

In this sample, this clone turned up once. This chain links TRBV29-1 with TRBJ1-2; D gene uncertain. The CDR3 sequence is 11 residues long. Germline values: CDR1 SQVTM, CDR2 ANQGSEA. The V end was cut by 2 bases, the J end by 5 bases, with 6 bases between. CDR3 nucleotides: TGCAGCGTTGAAACAGTGTATGGCTACACCTTC. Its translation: CSVETVYGYTF.

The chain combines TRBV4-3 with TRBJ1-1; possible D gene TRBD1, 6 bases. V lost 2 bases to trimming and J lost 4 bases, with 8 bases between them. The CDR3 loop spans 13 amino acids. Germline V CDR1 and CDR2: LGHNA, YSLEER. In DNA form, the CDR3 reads TGCGCCAGCAGCCAAACAGGGACCACTGAAGCTTTCTTT. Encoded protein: CASSQTGTTEAFF.